This is a list of T cell receptor beta chains from one sample in a study of OX40 agonist ivuxolimab in advanced cancers. Clones were sequenced by immunoSEQ multiplex PCR, and TCRdb holds only the in-frame ones, with some missing. In the table there are roughly 92,000 clones, nearly 90% of which are singletons. The sample consisted of CD4+ or CD8+ T cells sorted from blood, taken in a trial of the OX40 agonist ivuxolimab. These receptors all come from an adult with an advanced solid tumor such as melanoma, head and neck, liver or kidney cancer. Each CDR3 is given with its conserved first and last residue. D genes are given only for firm matches. Rows give clone size only sometimes, using once, few, many, or a class for an expanded clone.

v_gene,d_gene,j_gene,abundance,CDR3nt,CDR3aa
TRBV30,.,TRBJ2-2,.,TGTGCCTGGAGTGTACCTGTGGGGAAGAACACCGGGGAGCTGTTTTTT,CAWSVPVGKNTGELFF
TRBV10-3,TRBD1,TRBJ2-1,.,TGTGCCATCAGAGGGACAGGGTCAGTTGAGCAGTTCTTC,CAIRGTGSVEQFF
TRBV6-1,.,TRBJ2-7,few,TGTGCCAGCAGCCCCGTTGAGTTGGGCGAGCAGTACTTC,CASSPVELGEQYF
TRBV30,.,TRBJ2-7,.,TGTGCCTGGAAGGGCGCGGGGTCCTACGAGCAGTACTTC,CAWKGAGSYEQYF
TRBV13,.,TRBJ1-1,.,TGTGCCAGCACCAACCCTGGCGAGCTAAAAGCTTTCTTT,CASTNPGELKAFF
TRBV5-6,.,TRBJ1-2,.,TGTGCCAGCAGGCCCCAGGAGGTTAGGTATGGCTACACCTTC,CASRPQEVRYGYTF
TRBV13,.,TRBJ1-3,.,TGTGCCAGCAGCTTAGGGATCACCATATATTTT,CASSLGITIYF
TRBV6-1,.,TRBJ1-1,.,TGTGCCAGCAATCAACGGATGAACACTGAAGCTTTCTTT,CASNQRMNTEAFF
TRBV6-1,.,TRBJ2-6,.,TGTGCCAGCAGTGAAAGTTCGGGGGGCACAGACTCTGGGGCCAACGTCCTGACTTTC,CASSESSGGTDSGANVLTF
TRBV11-2,.,TRBJ2-1,.,TGTGCCAGCAGTCGGGGGGGCCTGACAGGGAATGAGCAGTTCTTC,CASSRGGLTGNEQFF
TRBV19,.,TRBJ2-5,few,TGTGCCAGTAGTATCGGCGGACTTCCCCAAGAGACCCAGTACTTC,CASSIGGLPQETQYF
TRBV6-5,TRBD1,TRBJ1-5,.,TGTGCCAGCAGTCCAGGGGGCATCTTCAGTCAGCCCCAGCATTTT,CASSPGGIFSQPQHF
TRBV4-1,.,TRBJ2-7,.,TGCGCCAGCAGCCTCAACGACGCATACGAGCAGTACTTC,CASSLNDAYEQYF
TRBV30,.,TRBJ1-1,.,TGTGCCTGGAGTGAATTAGGGACTACAGGGAACACTGAAGCTTTCTTT,CAWSELGTTGNTEAFF